This T cell receptor beta chain was identified in a study of T cells in Graves' hyperthyroidism and ophthalmopathy. J gave up 4 bases and V 4 bases, and 1 base lay outside the gene matches. Germline values: CDR1 LGHDT, CDR2 YNNKEL (reference sequence). The CDR3 runs 13 residues. TCR beta CDR3 region amplification was performed from RNA transcripts. The TCR CDR3 was amplified in a first-round RT-PCR using the HTBI primer set. In TCRdb, the multiplex PCR reads were re-called with MiXCR into one record per CDR3 protein. The repertoire has fewer than 110,000 distinct CDR3 sequences, 47% of them found once; the top ten carry approximately 27%. Exclusions: uncontrolled infection, other autoimmune disease, pregnancy, lactation. Clinical symptoms, serum thyroxine, TRAb, thyroid ultrasound and orbital computed tomography informed diagnoses. This clonotype was counted many times.

The chain links TRBV3-1 to TRBJ2-7, with TRBD1 identical over 10 bases. This sequence originates from a middle-aged man with Graves' hyperthyroidism. Source material: blood. The CDR3 nucleotides read TGTGCCAGCAGCCGGGGACAGGGGTACGAGCAGTACTTC. This gives the protein CASSRGQGYEQYF.